The table lists the clone carrying this T cell receptor (beta chain) with a few counts. Antigen specificity is unknown. The CDR3 length is 12 residues. J gave up 5 bases and V 7 bases, and 4 bases lay outside the gene matches. CDR1 is SQVTM and CDR2 is ANQGSEA in the germline V gene. This sample is drawn from a study of T-cell memory formation after mild COVID-19. Background on the study: There were largely donor-specific TCR clusters. Broader study findings: The authors left the SARS-CoV-2 specificity of second-wave clones peaking on day 37 unconfirmed. Detection of some responders pre-infection suggested pre-existing cross-reactive memory T cells participated.

TCRdb independently ran MiXCR on the 5' RACE reads; one entry per CDR3 protein. The sample has under 150,000 distinct CDR3 sequences; roughly 20% are singletons. The sequence came from a man aged 18-30 years who had mild COVID-19 (a few samples of this study predate the infection). Cell type and time point are not known. The sample consisted of PBMCs or a T cell subset sorted from them (not recorded which). The chain joins TRBV29-1 to TRBJ2-1, with 8 bases that match TRBD1. The CDR3 sequence is CSARTGNNEQFF. CDR3 nucleotide sequence: TGCAGCGCCAGGACAGGGAACAATGAGCAGTTCTTC.